The sequence of this T cell receptor beta chain was determined in a study of blood T cells in healthy people across ages. This clonotype has only a few counts. This CDR3 region has 16 residues. The germline V gene has CDR1 SGHTA and CDR2 FQGNSA. V lost 1 base to trimming and J lost 4 bases, with 14 bases between them. A J-beta primer mix and a sample-barcoded 5' primer were used in a second PCR of roughly 6 to 11 cycles. Using its own MiXCR run on the 5' RACE reads, TCRdb lists one record per CDR3 protein. The sample records approximately 1.5 million distinct CDR3 sequences, around 40% being singletons.

This TCR was sampled from a woman aged 18-29 years in good health. The sample taken for sequencing was blood. The chain recombines TRBV7-2 with TRBJ1-5, with D perhaps matching TRBD1 (5 bases). CDR3 coding DNA: TGTGCCAGCAGCTTAGAACAAGGGGTGAGAAATCAGCCCCAGCATTTT. Encoded protein: CASSLEQGVRNQPQHF.